The 2 T cell receptor beta chains reported below all come from one sample, sequenced in a study of T-cell memory formation after mild COVID-19. MiXCR, run by TCRdb on the 5' RACE reads, gives a single entry per CDR3 protein. The sample includes fewer than 500,000 distinct CDR3 sequences, around 27% of them seen just once. The sequenced material came from PBMCs or a T cell subset sorted from them (not recorded which). All receptors derive from an adult woman who had mild COVID-19 (a few samples of this study predate the infection). Cell type and time point are not known.

The chain combines TRBV15 with TRBJ2-7; 8 positions agree with TRBD1. Germline CDR1 LNHNV, CDR2 YYDKDF (reference sequence). The CDR3 length is 15 residues. V dropped 5 bases and J dropped 3; count of bases not matched to a gene: 9. The CDR3 sequence is CATSDPGQVGYEQYF. CDR3 DNA: TGTGCCACCAGCGACCCGGGACAGGTTGGCTACGAGCAGTACTTC.

This chain connects TRBV5-6 to TRBJ2-3; 11 bases match TRBD2. V lost 3 bases and J lost 7; bases outside the gene matches: 13. Germline lookup yields CDR1 SGHDT and CDR2 YYEEEE. This CDR3 is 17 amino acids long. CDR3 nucleotides: TGTGCCAGCAGCTGGGAACTAGCGGGGGCCATGAGCAATACGCAGTATTTT. It specifies CASSWELAGAMSNTQYF.